The T cell receptor (beta chain) described here comes from a study of blood T cells in healthy people across ages. A J-beta primer mix and a sample-barcoded 5' primer were used in a second PCR of about 6 to 12 cycles. Paired-end reads containing CDR3 totaled no fewer than 2.5 million for each sample. TCRdb re-called the 5' RACE reads with MiXCR, one entry per CDR3 protein. The table has about 720,000 distinct CDR3 sequences, 20% to 25% seen once; the top ten hold approximately 4%. Deletions cut 5 bases from V and 4 bases from J, with 17 bases between. The CDR3 loop spans 15 amino acids. Germline V lookup: CDR1 MDHEN, CDR2 SYDVKM. This same sample was also part of a study on T cells of mothers and their children.

This clonotype originated in a boy aged 5-17 years in good health. The chain couples TRBV28 to TRBJ1-2; D is possibly TRBD1 (6 bases). Input material: blood. The CDR3 reads CASSPQTGMVYGYTF. CDR3 bases: TGTGCCAGCAGTCCTCAAACAGGGATGGTCTATGGCTACACCTTC.